This TCR beta chain was observed in a study of blood T cell repertoires in COVID-19. Study at large: The United States, Italy and Spain were the sources of the acute and convalescent COVID-19 samples. T cells, B-cell-depleted T cells, or PBMCs provided the cDNA or gDNA that served as material.

As handled by the study authors: How many nucleated cells were present was estimated from reference gene primer amplification. Sequencing used immunoSEQ multiplex PCR; TCRdb keeps in-frame clones, though not all of them. V, J and clone size are those of that table, while D and trimming were read from the DNA. The sample contains 200,000 to 300,000 clones, roughly 80% of which appear only once. The CDR3 totals 14 residues. Germline V gene lookup returns CDR1 SGHDT and CDR2 YYEEEE. The V gene end was trimmed by 0 bases and the J gene end by 4 bases; junction bases not matched to a gene: 2. This clone was seen just once.

The source is a man in his sixties with acute or convalescent COVID-19. The chain employs TRBV5-6 and TRBJ1-2; 8 nucleotides agree with TRBD1. Material: peripheral blood. CDR3 region: CASSLGTGGYGYTF. CDR3 sequence (DNA): TGTGCCAGCAGCTTGGGTACAGGGGGCTATGGCTACACCTTC.